These T cell receptor beta chains were read from a single sample in a study of regulatory T cells in long-lasting Graves disease. TCRdb redid the calling of the multiplex PCR reads with MiXCR, one entry per CDR3 protein. The data contain around 460,000 distinct CDR3 sequences, 20% to 25% of them seen just once; the ten biggest clones take up about 12%. Specimen: peripheral blood mononuclear cells (PBMCs), collected when the disease was refractory, from a patient treated with antithyroid drugs. The receptor source for this set is a female donor with Graves disease. The conserved cysteine and the conserved F or W are not part of the CDR3 here. Fields, in order: J gene, V gene, CDR3 protein.

>TRBJ1-3|TRBV28
ASSPGTLRNTIY
>TRBJ2-6|TRBV6-5
ASSYEAGAVSGANVLT
>TRBJ2-7|TRBV5-6
ASTNSGYEQY
>TRBJ2-6|TRBV7-2
ASRELGFSGANVLT
>TRBJ2-3|TRBV6-2/TRBV6-3
ASSYGREVDTQY
>TRBJ2-7|TRBV6-5
ASSSTMTATYEQY
>TRBJ2-7|TRBV6-1
ASSPHPGTSGTGYEQY
>TRBJ1-2|TRBV6-1
ASRTGTEYGYT
>TRBJ1-5|TRBV20-1
SAGGSGQPQH
>TRBJ1-2|TRBV10-3
AISDNRGQDYGYT
>TRBJ1-2|TRBV30
AWSPQTMGYT
>TRBJ1-1|TRBV7-9
ASSPRGGLNTETF
>TRBJ1-5|TRBV20-1
SARGTGSSNQPQH
>TRBJ1-1|TRBV12-3/TRBV12-4
ASSADTGTHRPAF
>TRBJ1-1|TRBV6-2/TRBV6-3
ASSAQTVRDTEAF
>TRBJ2-7|TRBV20-1
SAIKWTGLNEQY
>TRBJ1-2|TRBV28
ASRTTFLQADGYT
>TRBJ2-7|TRBV6-5
ASSYSQGQGSYEQY
>TRBJ2-7|TRBV11-1
ASSPGRRTYEQY
>TRBJ2-2|TRBV7-2
ASRTGPTGELF
>TRBJ2-2|TRBV7-9
ASSRTSANTGELF
>TRBJ2-7|TRBV12-3/TRBV12-4
ASSLSAGGYEQY
>TRBJ2-7|TRBV28
ASSSGTIYSYEQY
>TRBJ2-5|TRBV5-6
ASSLIGVETQY
>TRBJ2-2|TRBV9
ASSVDAGQGRLGELF
>TRBJ1-1|TRBV11-2
ASSPGMVGTEAF
>TRBJ1-1|TRBV4-3
ASSPLGEIRRNTEAF
>TRBJ2-5|TRBV28
ASSLGSGQEETQY
>TRBJ2-1|TRBV2
ASLGLAGEGEQF
>TRBJ2-4|TRBV28
ASSSGQPWREGPRNIQY
>TRBJ1-5|TRBV27
ASSFREGQPQH
>TRBJ1-2|TRBV6-5
ASSYSKDSPGYT
>TRBJ1-1|TRBV20-1
SRQYNTEAF
>TRBJ2-7|TRBV20-1
SAIHRQGAMYEQY
>TRBJ1-2|TRBV29-1
SAGEGPGYGYT
>TRBJ1-2|TRBV7-2
ASSLDRVSANYGYT
>TRBJ2-5|TRBV20-1
SARDRTSGRFDQY
>TRBJ1-4|TRBV4-3
ASSQATGREKLF
>TRBJ1-1|TRBV2
AVNTGGANTEAF
>TRBJ1-2|TRBV3-1
ASSQDHEGASGYT
>TRBJ2-3|TRBV27
ASSLSRADTQY
>TRBJ1-1|TRBV7-9
ASSLAESTEAF
>TRBJ2-7|TRBV20-1
SARTGGTYEQY
>TRBJ1-5|TRBV10-3
AISGEGQPQH
>TRBJ2-1|TRBV28
ASSYRDRRSYNEQF
>TRBJ2-7|TRBV20-1
SSYGSDGEQY
>TRBJ1-1|TRBV12-3/TRBV12-4
ASSQVDTEAF
>TRBJ1-2|TRBV14
ASSQIQANGYT
>TRBJ2-5|TRBV2
ASSRGTGQETQY